These 27 T cell receptor beta chains came from one sample sequenced in a study of blood T cell repertoires in COVID-19. Sequencing was performed with immunoSEQ multiplex PCR; in TCRdb, only in-frame clones are kept and a portion is missing. The sample lists 200,000 or so clones; 80% to 85% were seen once. The sample comprised peripheral blood. These receptors came from a human donor in a cohort sampled during active COVID-19.

In its sample, this clone was seen many times. The rearrangement links TRBV5-6 to TRBJ1-2; TRBD1 might be the D (5 bases). The V end was cut by 4 bases, the J end by 2 bases, with 12 bases between. Per germline, CDR1 SGHDT and CDR2 YYEEEE. The CDR3 contains 14 residues. The CDR3: CASSTQGLNYGYTF. CDR3 DNA: TGTGCCAGCAGCACCCAGGGACTCAACTATGGCTACACCTTC. The complete variable domain, with remaining parts taken from reference TRBV5-6 and TRBJ1-2, reads DAGVTQSPTHLIKTRGQQVTLRCSPKSGHDTVSWYQQALGQGPQFIFQYYEEEERQRGNFPDRFSGHQFPNYSSELNVNALLLGDSALYLCASSTQGLNYGYTFGSGTRLTVV.

In its sample, this clone was seen a few times. The chain is built from TRBV2 and TRBJ2-1; 10 nucleotides match TRBD2. The CDR3 is made up of 15 amino acids. Germline lookup yields CDR1 SNHLY and CDR2 FYNNEI. With 4 bases clipped from V and 7 bases from J, the junction kept 7 bases outside the gene matches. This chain's CDR3 is CASSGGTSATNEQFF. The DNA of the CDR3 is TGTGCCAGCAGTGGGGGGACTAGCGCCACGAATGAGCAGTTCTTC.

The rearrangement joins TRBV5-1 to TRBJ2-3; 7 bases match TRBD2. V shed 2 bases and J 0 bases; nucleotides not matched to a gene: 6. CDR1 is SGHRS and CDR2 is YFSETQ in the germline V gene. The CDR3 covers 16 residues. The CDR3 is CASSFVSGASTDTQYF. As DNA, the CDR3 is TGCGCCAGCAGCTTTGTAAGCGGGGCGAGCACAGATACGCAGTATTTT. Full variable domain (outside the CDR3, taken from reference TRBV5-1 and TRBJ2-3): KAGVTQTPRYLIKTRGQQVTLSCSPISGHRSVSWYQQTPGQGLQFLFEYFSETQRNKGNFPGRFSGRQFSNSRSEMNVSTLELGDSALYLCASSFVSGASTDTQYFGPGTRLTVL.

The chain carries TRBV18 and TRBJ1-5; 7 nucleotides align to TRBD1. This CDR3 spans 15 amino acids. The V and J ends lost 6 bases and 4 bases, in that order; junction bases with no gene match: 9. Germline CDR1 reads KGHSH; CDR2 reads LQKENI. CDR3 nucleotide sequence: TGTGCCAGCTCCGAGGGACAGAATAGAAATCAGCCCCAGCATTTT. Its translation is CASSEGQNRNQPQHF.

This chain uses TRBV7-2 with TRBJ2-5, with D possibly matching TRBD1 (5 bases). CDR3 length equals 15 residues. Trimming shortened V by 3 bases and J by 2 bases, and 13 bases separated the two germline ends. Germline assignment: CDR1 SGHTA and CDR2 FQGNSA. The CDR3 sequence is CASSFAGSSQETQYF. The DNA for the CDR3 is TGTGCCAGCAGCTTCGCAGGGTCTTCTCAAGAGACCCAGTACTTC.

The CDR3 is CASSQELRRGYGYTF. CDR3 nucleotide sequence: TGTGCCAGCAGCCAAGAACTAAGGCGCGGCTATGGCTACACCTTC. The chain uses TRBV3-1 (or the pseudogene TRBV3-2) and TRBJ1-2; no reliable D call. Per the germline V gene, CDR1 is LGHDT and CDR2 is YNNKEL (reference sequence). Trimming shortened V by 0 bases and J by 4 bases, and 12 bases separated the two germline ends. CDR3 length equals 15 residues.

This clone was found a few times. The chain is built from TRBV19 and TRBJ2-6; D is uncertain. Germline CDR1 LNHDA, CDR2 SQIVND (reference sequence). V gave up 4 bases and J gave up 0 bases, with 7 bases separating them. The CDR3 sequence is 15 residues long. CDR3 region: CASSNSRSGANVLTF. The DNA of the CDR3 is TGTGCCAGTAGTAACAGCCGCTCTGGGGCCAACGTCCTGACTTTC.

The chain carries TRBV4-1 and TRBJ1-5, with a possible D match to TRBD1 (6 bases). Germline lookup yields CDR1 MGHRA and CDR2 YSYEKL. V gave up 4 bases and J gave up 2 bases, with 18 bases separating them. CDR3 length equals 17 residues. For the CDR3, the DNA is TGCGCCAGCAGCCTTATGTTGGTCAGGGGTGGCAATCAGCCCCAGCATTTT. Protein product: CASSLMLVRGGNQPQHF.

The chain has TRBV2 and TRBJ2-5; tentative D call: TRBD2 (6 bases). V was trimmed by 4 bases and J by 5 bases, leaving 11 bases between them. Per germline, CDR1 SNHLY and CDR2 FYNNEI. The CDR3 sequence is 13 residues long. The CDR3 is CASSVRRDETQYF. CDR3 sequence (DNA): TGTGCCAGCAGTGTCCGGCGGGACGAGACCCAGTACTTC.

Here the CDR3 DNA reads TGTGCCAGCATCGACAGAACGGATAACACTGAAGCTTTCTTT. Its translation: CASIDRTDNTEAFF. The chain is built from TRBV6-6 and TRBJ1-1; tentatively, D is TRBD1 (5 bases). The CDR3 totals 14 residues. Between the trimmed V and J ends, which lost 7 bases and 2 bases, there was a span of 14 bases. Germline CDR1 MNHNY, CDR2 SVGAGI (reference sequence).

This rearrangement joins TRBV10-1 to TRBJ2-4; possibly TRBD1 for D (5 bases). The CDR3 totals 12 residues. The germline V gene has CDR1 WNHNN and CDR2 SYGVQD (reference sequence). Trimming took 0 bases from V and 16 from J, leaving 13 bases between them. In nucleotides, the CDR3 is TGCGCCAGCAGTGAGTCGTGGGGCCGGGTATACTTC. Its translation is CASSESWGRVYF.

This clone was seen more than once but under ten times. The genes are TRBV5-1 and TRBJ1-2, with 7 bases fitting TRBD1. Trimming at V came to 3 bases and at J to 0 bases, leaving 5 bases not matched to a gene. The CDR3 is 15 amino acids. CDR1 is SGHRS, CDR2 YFSETQ, per germline. CDR3 in amino acids: CASSSGTAANYGYTF. As DNA, the CDR3 is TGCGCCAGCAGCTCCGGGACAGCGGCTAACTATGGCTACACCTTC.

This chain links TRBV7-6 with TRBJ2-6, with D tentatively TRBD2 (5 bases). V was shortened by 3 bases and J by 0 bases, with 12 bases between the two germline ends. This CDR3 has 17 residues. Germline CDR1 reads SGHVS; CDR2 reads FNYEAQ. The CDR3 sequence: CASSLEAVSSGANVLTF. The CDR3, as DNA: TGTGCCAGCAGCTTGGAGGCAGTTAGCTCTGGGGCCAACGTCCTGACTTTC.

The genes are TRBV2 and TRBJ2-3; 8 bases agree with TRBD1. After removal of 3 bases from V and 4 bases from J, the junction contained 12 bases not matched to a gene. Germline V CDR1 and CDR2: SNHLY, FYNNEI. The CDR3 contains 17 residues. The CDR3 sequence: CASSDVRLTGAPDTQYF. DNA for the CDR3: TGTGCCAGCAGTGATGTGAGGTTGACAGGGGCCCCAGATACGCAGTATTTT.

This clone was seen only once. This rearrangement joins TRBV27 to TRBJ2-7; weak D call: TRBD2 (6 bases). V lost 5 bases, J lost 0 bases, and 11 bases lay in between. Looked up from germline, CDR1 is MNHEY and CDR2 is SMNVEV (reference sequence). CDR3 length: 14 amino acids. The CDR3 protein is CASSGSGSSYEQYF. The CDR3 DNA reads as TGTGCCAGCAGTGGTAGCGGAAGCTCCTACGAGCAGTACTTC.

This clone was observed once. CDR3 sequence (DNA): TGTGCCAGCAGTTCTCTCCTAAAAATGAACACTGAAGCTTTCTTT. Translation: CASSSLLKMNTEAFF. The gene calls are TRBV28 and TRBJ1-1; D ambiguous. V gave up 4 bases and J gave up 0 bases, with 12 bases separating them. Germline V CDR1 and CDR2: MDHEN, SYDVKM. This CDR3 region has 15 residues.

J is TRBJ1-1 and V is TRBV6-5, with TRBD1 as a possible D gene (6 bases). The CDR3 sequence is 14 residues long. V dropped 5 bases and J dropped 1 base, with 11 bases sitting between them. CDR1 is MNHEY and CDR2 is SVGAGI in the germline V gene. CDR3 amino acids: CASSPTGRNTEAFF. In DNA, the CDR3 is TGTGCCAGCAGTCCTACAGGGAGGAACACTGAAGCTTTCTTT.

The CDR3 bases are TGTGCCAGCTCAAGGGACATCGAGACCCAGTACTTC. As protein: CASSRDIETQYF. The chain joins TRBV18 to TRBJ2-5; D is possibly TRBD1 (6 bases). Germline V CDR1 and CDR2: KGHSH, LQKENI. There are 12 residues in the CDR3. The germline V and J ends were trimmed by 5 bases and 5 bases, with 9 bases remaining between them.

This sequence joins TRBV19 and TRBJ1-6; D perhaps matches TRBD1 (5 bases). This CDR3 comprises 16 residues. With 3 bases removed from V and 9 bases from J, the gap between germline ends came to 18 bases. CDR1 is LNHDA and CDR2 is SQIVND in the germline V gene (reference sequence). The CDR3: CASSIVYGGSGSPLHF. CDR3 sequence (DNA): TGTGCCAGTAGTATTGTGTACGGGGGAAGTGGTTCACCCCTCCACTTT.

The chain uses TRBV7-8 and TRBJ1-5; D uncertain. Trimming shortened V by 3 bases and J by 7 bases, and 16 bases separated the two germline ends. CDR1 SGHVS and CDR2 FQNEAQ come from the germline V gene. The length of the CDR3 is 15 residues. As DNA, the CDR3 is TGTGCCAGCAGCTTGTCTTGGGCCTTTGGGCAGCCCCAGCATTTT. This translates into CASSLSWAFGQPQHF.

This rearrangement joins TRBV2 to TRBJ1-1; D is perhaps TRBD1 (6 bases). This CDR3 spans 14 amino acids. The germline CDR1 and CDR2 sequences are SNHLY and FYNNEI. The V end was cut by 5 bases, the J end by 4 bases, with 14 bases between. The DNA of the CDR3 is TGTGCCAGCAGTCACAGGGTCGCGGTCACTGAAGCTTTCTTT. This translates into CASSHRVAVTEAFF.

V gene TRBV21-1 combines with J gene TRBJ2-7; TRBD1 reflects the table's D call only, with no check against the DNA. TRBV21-1 corresponds to a pseudogene. The CDR3 is made up of 18 amino acids. The CDR3 here is CASSKGGQEVVSSYEQYV. CDR3 DNA: TGTGCCAGCAGCAAAGGGGGCCAAGAGGTGGTAAGCTCCTACGAGCAGTACGTC.

The chain uses TRBV7-2 and TRBJ2-5, with a tentative D call TRBD1 (5 bases). With 2 bases removed from V and 1 base from J, the gap between germline ends came to 8 bases. Germline V gene data show CDR1 as SGHTA and CDR2 as FQGNSA. The CDR3 extends over 14 amino acids. Here the CDR3 DNA reads TGTGCCAGCAGCTTATATGGGGCCCAAGAGACCCAGTACTTC. Protein product: CASSLYGAQETQYF.

The chain has TRBV5-4 and TRBJ2-7; a weak D match, TRBD1 (6 bases). Trimming removed 2 bases from V and 3 bases from J, with 12 bases in between. Germline CDR1 SGHNT, CDR2 YYREEE (reference sequence). The CDR3 sequence is 14 residues long. The CDR3 DNA is TGTGCCAGCAGCTTCAGGGGAGCTGACTACGAGCAGTACTTC. Translating gives CASSFRGADYEQYF.

The chain couples TRBV6-1 to TRBJ1-6; D is ambiguous. V lost 1 base and J lost 9, with 10 bases in between. The length of the CDR3 is 14 residues. Germline V gene sequence: CDR1 MNHNS, CDR2 SASEGT. The DNA for the CDR3 is TGTGCCAGCAGTGAAGGGCACAGTTTTTCACCCCTCCACTTT. Its protein is CASSEGHSFSPLHF.

The chain's CDR3 is CASSLARNRGRAVETQYF. The CDR3 bases are TGCGCCAGCAGCTTGGCCCGCAACAGGGGGCGTGCAGTGGAGACCCAGTACTTC. The chain employs TRBV5-1 and TRBJ2-5; 9 bases agree with TRBD1. The CDR3 totals 18 residues. The germline V gene has CDR1 SGHRS and CDR2 YFSETQ. The J segment lost 5 bases and the V segment lost 0 bases, leaving 14 bases of the junction unmatched.

The chain links TRBV6-5 to TRBJ1-1; 7 nucleotides agree with TRBD1. This CDR3 spans 15 amino acids. J was trimmed by 1 base and V by 6 bases; bases with no gene match: 8. Germline V gene sequence: CDR1 MNHEY, CDR2 SVGAGI. The CDR3 is CASRLDRAPNTEAFF. The CDR3 coding sequence is TGTGCCAGCAGATTAGACAGGGCCCCGAACACTGAAGCTTTCTTT.